A selection of T cell receptor beta chains follows, all from one sample in a study of blood T cell repertoires in COVID-19. The table came from immunoSEQ multiplex PCR; TCRdb's copy has only in-frame clones and leaves some out. The profile shows around 250,000 clones, roughly four fifths of them singletons. Sequences were obtained from peripheral blood. The receptors derive from an elderly woman with acute or convalescent COVID-19. The CDR3 runs from the conserved cysteine through the conserved F or W. A D gene is named only where the DNA matches it firmly. Size is stated for part of the rows, as once, few or many counts, or as a class when the clone is expanded.

once	TRBD1	TRBV18	TRBJ2-7	16	TGTGCCAGCTCTAACCAGGCCGGGACAGGGGACTACGAGCAGTACTTC	CASSNQAGTGDYEQYF
-	TRBD1	TRBV7-2	TRBJ1-2	14	TGTGCCAGCAGCTTAGGAGGGGACAGCTATGGCTACACCTTC	CASSLGGDSYGYTF
few	TRBD2	TRBV3-1/TRBV3-2	TRBJ2-7	13	TGTGCCAGCAGCCACGGGGGGTCCTACGAGCAGTACTTC	CASSHGGSYEQYF
once	-	TRBV9	TRBJ1-4	14	TGTGCCAGCAGCGTAGCTCCCCTTCCGTACGGACTGTTTTTT	CASSVAPLPYGLFF
-	-	TRBV11-2	TRBJ2-3	17	TGTGCCAGCAGCTACCAAGGGGGGGGACTAAGGACAGATACGCAGTATTTT	CASSYQGGGLRTDTQYF
-	TRBD1	TRBV7-8	TRBJ1-1	13	TGTGCCAGCAGCCGTAGACAGGGGGCCGAAGCTTTCTTT	CASSRRQGAEAFF
-	-	TRBV7-2	TRBJ2-7	13	TGTGCCAGCAGCTTAGCGGTGGGCCACGAGCAGTACTTC	CASSLAVGHEQYF
-	TRBD2	TRBV7-2	TRBJ2-4	16	TGTGCCAGCAGCCCTAGCGGGGGGGCAGCCAAAAACATTCAGTACTTC	CASSPSGGAAKNIQYF
-	-	TRBV29-1	TRBJ2-2	17	TGCAGCGTTGGACTAGGAGGTACCCCCGCGAACACCGGGGAGCTGTTTTTT	CSVGLGGTPANTGELFF
once	TRBD1	TRBV19	TRBJ1-1	13	TGTGCCAGTGGTCGACAGGGGAACACTGAAGCTTTCTTT	CASGRQGNTEAFF
-	-	TRBV30	TRBJ1-4	13	TGTGCCTGGAGTGTATACAGGGCTGAAAAACTGTTTTTT	CAWSVYRAEKLFF
-	TRBD1	TRBV5-4	TRBJ1-2	13	TGTGCCAGCAGCTTATTCGACAGGGATGGCTACACCTTC	CASSLFDRDGYTF
-	-	TRBV28	TRBJ2-1	12	TGTGCCAGCAGTTTAGGTACGTCAGGGCAGTTCTTC	CASSLGTSGQFF
once	-	TRBV9	TRBJ2-1	16	TGTGCCAGCAGCGTAGAGGCAGCGAGCTCCTACAATGAGCAGTTCTTC	CASSVEAASSYNEQFF
-	TRBD1	TRBV7-2	TRBJ1-2	15	TGTGCCAGCAGCTATAACAGGGGGCAGGTCTATGGCTACACCTTC	CASSYNRGQVYGYTF
few	-	TRBV5-1	TRBJ1-4	16	TGCGCCAGCAGCTTGGGTACGACAGGCTATAATGAAAAACTGTTTTTT	CASSLGTTGYNEKLFF
once	-	TRBV28	TRBJ1-2	15	TGTGCCAGCAGTTTATACCTCGGGAGCCGATATGGCTACACCTTC	CASSLYLGSRYGYTF
-	-	TRBV7-3	TRBJ2-1	15	TGTGCCAGCAGCCCCCAGGGGATGGGAAACAATGAGCAGTTCTTC	CASSPQGMGNNEQFF
-	TRBD1	TRBV6-6	TRBJ1-5	15	TGTGCCAGCGCAAACCCAGGGACAGTATATCAGCCCCAGCATTTT	CASANPGTVYQPQHF
-	TRBD2	TRBV9	TRBJ2-1	13	TGTGCCAGCAGCGCCGTAGCGGGGTATGAGCAGTTCTTC	CASSAVAGYEQFF